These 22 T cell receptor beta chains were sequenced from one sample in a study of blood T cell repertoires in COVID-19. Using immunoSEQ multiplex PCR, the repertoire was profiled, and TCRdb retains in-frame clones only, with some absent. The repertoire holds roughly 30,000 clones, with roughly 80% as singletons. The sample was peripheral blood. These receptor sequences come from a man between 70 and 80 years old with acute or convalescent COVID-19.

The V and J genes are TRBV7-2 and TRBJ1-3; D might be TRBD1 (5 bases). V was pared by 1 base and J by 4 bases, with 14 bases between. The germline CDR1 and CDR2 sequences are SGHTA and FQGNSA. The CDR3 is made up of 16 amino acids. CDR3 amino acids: CASSLEAQVSGNTIYF. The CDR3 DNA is TGTGCCAGCAGCTTAGAGGCACAGGTATCAGGAAACACCATATATTTT.

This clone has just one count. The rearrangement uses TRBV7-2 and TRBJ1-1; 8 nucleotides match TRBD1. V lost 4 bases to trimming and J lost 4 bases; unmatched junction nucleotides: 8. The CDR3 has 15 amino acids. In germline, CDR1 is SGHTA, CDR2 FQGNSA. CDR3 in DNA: TGTGCCAGCAGCTCAAGGGACAGGAGGTCCACTGAAGCTTTCTTT. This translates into CASSSRDRRSTEAFF.

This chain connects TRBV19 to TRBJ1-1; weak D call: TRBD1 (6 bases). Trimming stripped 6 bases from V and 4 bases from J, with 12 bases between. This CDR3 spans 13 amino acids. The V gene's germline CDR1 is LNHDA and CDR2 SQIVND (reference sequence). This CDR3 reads CASRRQGTTEAFF. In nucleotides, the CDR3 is TGTGCCAGTAGAAGGCAGGGGACCACTGAAGCTTTCTTT.

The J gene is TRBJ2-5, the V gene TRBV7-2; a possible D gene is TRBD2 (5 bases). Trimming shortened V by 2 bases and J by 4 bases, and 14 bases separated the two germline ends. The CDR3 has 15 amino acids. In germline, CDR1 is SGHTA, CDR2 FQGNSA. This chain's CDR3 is CASSLSGWEGETQYF. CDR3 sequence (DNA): TGTGCCAGCAGCTTATCGGGGTGGGAAGGAGAGACCCAGTACTTC.

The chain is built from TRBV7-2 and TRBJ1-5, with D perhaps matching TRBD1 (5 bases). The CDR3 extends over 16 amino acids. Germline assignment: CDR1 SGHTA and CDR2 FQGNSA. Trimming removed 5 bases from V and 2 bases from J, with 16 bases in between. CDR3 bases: TGTGCCAGCAGCCCCGGGGGGTTCATCGGCAATCAGCCCCAGCATTTT. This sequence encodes CASSPGGFIGNQPQHF. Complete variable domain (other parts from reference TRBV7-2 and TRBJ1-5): GAGVSQSPSNKVTEKGKDVELRCDPISGHTALYWYRQSLGQGLEFLIYFQGNSAPDKSGLPSDRFSAERTGGSVSTLTIQRTQQEDSAVYLCASSPGGFIGNQPQHFGDGTRLSIL.

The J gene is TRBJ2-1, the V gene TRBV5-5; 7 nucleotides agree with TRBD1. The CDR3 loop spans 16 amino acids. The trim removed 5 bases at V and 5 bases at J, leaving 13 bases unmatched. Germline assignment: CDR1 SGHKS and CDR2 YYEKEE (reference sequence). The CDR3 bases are TGTGCCAGCAGGCACACAGGGGTTTTGAGTAACAATGAGCAGTTCTTC. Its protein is CASRHTGVLSNNEQFF. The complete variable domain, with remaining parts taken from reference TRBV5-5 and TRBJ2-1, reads DAGVTQSPTHLIKTRGQQVTLRCSPISGHKSVSWYQQVLGQGPQFIFQYYEKEERGRGNFPDRFSARQFPNYSSELNVNALLLGDSALYLCASRHTGVLSNNEQFFGPGTRLTVL.

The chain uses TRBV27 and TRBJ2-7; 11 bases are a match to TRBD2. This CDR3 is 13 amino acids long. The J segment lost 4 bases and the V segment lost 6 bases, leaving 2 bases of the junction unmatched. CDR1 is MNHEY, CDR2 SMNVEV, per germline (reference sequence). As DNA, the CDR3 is TGTGCCAGCAGCCGACTAGCGGGATACGAGCAGTACTTC. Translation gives CASSRLAGYEQYF.

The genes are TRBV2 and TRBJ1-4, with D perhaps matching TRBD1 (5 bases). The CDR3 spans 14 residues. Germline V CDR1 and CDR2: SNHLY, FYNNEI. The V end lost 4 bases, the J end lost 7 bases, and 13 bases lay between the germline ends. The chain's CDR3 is CASSVGGSGEKLFF. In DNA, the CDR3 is TGTGCCAGCAGTGTCGGGGGTAGTGGTGAAAAACTGTTTTTT.

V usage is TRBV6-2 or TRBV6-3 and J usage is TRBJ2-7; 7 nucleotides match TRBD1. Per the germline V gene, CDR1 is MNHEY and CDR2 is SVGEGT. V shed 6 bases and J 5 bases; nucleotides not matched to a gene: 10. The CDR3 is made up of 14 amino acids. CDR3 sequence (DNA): TGTGCCAGCAGCACCACCGGGACAGAACACGAGCAGTACTTC. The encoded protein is CASSTTGTEHEQYF.

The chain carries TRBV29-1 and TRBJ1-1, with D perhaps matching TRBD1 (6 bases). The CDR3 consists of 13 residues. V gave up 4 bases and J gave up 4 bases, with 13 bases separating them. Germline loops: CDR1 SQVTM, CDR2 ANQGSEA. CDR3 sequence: CSVVVQGTTEAFF. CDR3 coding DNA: TGCAGCGTTGTGGTACAGGGAACCACTGAAGCTTTCTTT.

In DNA form, the CDR3 reads TGTGCCAGCAGCTTAGGGGGTGGGGGCATCCTCCCCACTGAAGCTTTCTTT. It translates to CASSLGGGGILPTEAFF. The gene calls are TRBV7-9 and TRBJ1-1; tentatively, D is TRBD1 (6 bases). V lost 1 base to trimming and J lost 4 bases, with 19 bases between them. Germline CDR1 is SEHNR and CDR2 is FQNEAQ (reference sequence). The CDR3 runs to 17 residues. The full variable domain, completed using reference TRBV7-9 and TRBJ1-1, is DTGVSQNPRHKITKRGQNVTFRCDPISEHNRLYWYRQTLGQGPEFLTYFQNEAQLEKSRLLSDRFSAERPKGSFSTLEIQRTEQGDSAMYLCASSLGGGGILPTEAFFGQGTRLTVV.

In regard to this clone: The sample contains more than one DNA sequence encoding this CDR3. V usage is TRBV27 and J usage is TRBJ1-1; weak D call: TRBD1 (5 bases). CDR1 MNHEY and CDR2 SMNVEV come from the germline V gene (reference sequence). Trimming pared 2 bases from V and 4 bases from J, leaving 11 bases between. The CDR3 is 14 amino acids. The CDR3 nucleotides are TGTGCCAGCAGTTTAGGCCAGGGCGGCACTGAAGCTTTCTTT. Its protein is CASSLGQGGTEAFF.

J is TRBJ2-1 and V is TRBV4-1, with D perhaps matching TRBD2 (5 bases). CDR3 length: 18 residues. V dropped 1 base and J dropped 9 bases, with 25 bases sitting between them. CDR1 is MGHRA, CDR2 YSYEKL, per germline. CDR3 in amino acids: CASSQVGRSRGLIGEQFF. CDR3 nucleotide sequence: TGCGCCAGCAGCCAAGTCGGGCGCAGCCGGGGTTTAATCGGTGAGCAGTTCTTC.

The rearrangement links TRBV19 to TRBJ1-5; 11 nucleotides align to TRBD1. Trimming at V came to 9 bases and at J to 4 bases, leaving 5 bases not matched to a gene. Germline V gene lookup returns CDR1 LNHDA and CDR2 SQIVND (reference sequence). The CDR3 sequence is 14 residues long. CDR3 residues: CASSGTGGNQPQHF. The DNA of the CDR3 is TGTGCCAGCTCCGGGACAGGGGGAAATCAGCCCCAGCATTTT.

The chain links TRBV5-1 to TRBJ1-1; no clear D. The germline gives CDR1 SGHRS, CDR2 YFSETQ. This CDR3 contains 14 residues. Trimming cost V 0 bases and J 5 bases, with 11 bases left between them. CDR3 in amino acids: CASSLAFQNTEAFF. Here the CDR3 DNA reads TGCGCCAGCAGCTTGGCCTTCCAGAATACTGAAGCTTTCTTT. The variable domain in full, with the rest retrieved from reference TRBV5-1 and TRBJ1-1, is KAGVTQTPRYLIKTRGQQVTLSCSPISGHRSVSWYQQTPGQGLQFLFEYFSETQRNKGNFPGRFSGRQFSNSRSEMNVSTLELGDSALYLCASSLAFQNTEAFFGQGTRLTVV.

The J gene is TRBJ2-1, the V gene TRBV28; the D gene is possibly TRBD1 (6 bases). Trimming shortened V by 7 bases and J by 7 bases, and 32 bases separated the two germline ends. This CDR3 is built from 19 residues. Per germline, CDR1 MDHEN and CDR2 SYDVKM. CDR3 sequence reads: CASTGLGSTVLFRGNEQFF. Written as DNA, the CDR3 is TGTGCCAGCACAGGCCTCGGATCGACAGTTCTATTCAGGGGTAATGAGCAGTTCTTC.

The CDR3, as DNA: TGTGCCAGCAGCGGGGGGCAGAATTACAATGAGCAGTTCTTC. Translated, it gives CASSGGQNYNEQFF. The chain uses TRBV9 and TRBJ2-1; D might be TRBD1 (6 bases). Germline values: CDR1 SGDLS, CDR2 YYNGEE. Trimming pared 3 bases from V and 4 bases from J, leaving 11 bases between. The CDR3 has 14 residues.

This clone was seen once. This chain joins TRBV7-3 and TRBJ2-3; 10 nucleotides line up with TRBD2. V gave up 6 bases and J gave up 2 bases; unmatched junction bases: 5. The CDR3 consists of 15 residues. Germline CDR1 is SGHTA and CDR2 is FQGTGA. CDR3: CASRISGGNTDTQYF. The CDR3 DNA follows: TGTGCCAGCAGGATTAGCGGGGGGAACACAGATACGCAGTATTTT.

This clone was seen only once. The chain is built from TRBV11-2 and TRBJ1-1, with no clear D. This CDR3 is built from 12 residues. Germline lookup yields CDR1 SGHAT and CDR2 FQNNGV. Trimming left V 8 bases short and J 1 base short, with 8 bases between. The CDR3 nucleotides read TGTGCCAGCCGATACACGAACACTGAAGCTTTCTTT. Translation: CASRYTNTEAFF. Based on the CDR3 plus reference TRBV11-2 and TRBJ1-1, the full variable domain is EAGVAQSPRYKIIEKRQSVAFWCNPISGHATLYWYQQILGQGPKLLIQFQNNGVVDDSQLPKDRFSAERLKGVDSTLKIQPAKLEDSAVYLCASRYTNTEAFFGQGTRLTVV.

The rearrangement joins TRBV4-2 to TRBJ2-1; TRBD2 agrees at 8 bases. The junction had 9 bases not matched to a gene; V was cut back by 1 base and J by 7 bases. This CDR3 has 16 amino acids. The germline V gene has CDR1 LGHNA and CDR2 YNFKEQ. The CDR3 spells CASSQGTSQRGNEQFF. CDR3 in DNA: TGTGCCAGCAGCCAAGGGACTAGCCAGAGGGGAAATGAGCAGTTCTTC.

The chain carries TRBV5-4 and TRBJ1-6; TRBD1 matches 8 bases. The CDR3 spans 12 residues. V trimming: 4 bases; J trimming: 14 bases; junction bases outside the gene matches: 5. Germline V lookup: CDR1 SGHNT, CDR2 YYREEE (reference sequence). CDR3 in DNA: TGTGCCAGCAGCCCACAGGGGGAATCCCTCCACTTT. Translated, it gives CASSPQGESLHF.

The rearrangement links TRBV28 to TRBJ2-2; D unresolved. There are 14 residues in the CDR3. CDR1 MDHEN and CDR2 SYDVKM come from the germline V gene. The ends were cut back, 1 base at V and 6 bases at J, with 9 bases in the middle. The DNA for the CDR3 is TGTGCCAGCAGTTTATTCGTCCAGGCCGGGGAGCTGTTTTTT. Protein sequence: CASSLFVQAGELFF.